These 11 T cell receptor beta chains came from one sample sequenced in a study of blood T cell repertoires in COVID-19. Sequencing used immunoSEQ multiplex PCR; TCRdb keeps in-frame clones, though not all of them. The top ten hold roughly 1.7% of the sample, which has over 90,000 clones, about 88% seen once. The sequenced sample consisted of peripheral blood. The source of these receptors is a man older than 75 with acute or convalescent COVID-19.

CDR3 in amino acids: CASSQDLRGFSWETQYF. CDR3 DNA: TGTGCCAGCAGCCAAGACCTCAGGGGTTTCTCGTGGGAGACCCAGTACTTC. J is TRBJ2-5 and V is TRBV3-1 (or the pseudogene TRBV3-2); possibly TRBD1 for D (6 bases). CDR1 LGHDT and CDR2 YNNKEL come from the germline V gene (reference sequence). The length of the CDR3 is 17 residues. V was cut by 0 bases and J by 5 bases, with 19 bases left in between.

The chain links TRBV11-1 to TRBJ2-1; D possibly corresponds to TRBD2 (5 bases). V was trimmed by 5 bases and J by 8 bases, leaving 10 bases between them. Germline CDR1 is SGHAT and CDR2 is FQDESV (reference sequence). The CDR3 sequence is 12 residues long. DNA of the CDR3: TGTGCCAGCAGCGTTACTAGTGATGAGCAGTTCTTC. This gives the protein CASSVTSDEQFF. The full variable domain, completed using reference TRBV11-1 and TRBJ2-1, is EAEVAQSPRYKITEKSQAVAFWCDPISGHATLYWYRQILGQGPELLVQFQDESVVDDSQLPKDRFSAERLKGVDSTLKIQPAELGDSAMYLCASSVTSDEQFFGPGTRLTVL.

J is TRBJ2-5 and V is TRBV7-8; D ambiguous. Germline loops: CDR1 SGHVS, CDR2 FQNEAQ. V dropped 0 bases and J dropped 3 bases, with 8 bases sitting between them. The CDR3 is made up of 14 amino acids. The CDR3 reads CASSLARIKETQYF. The CDR3 coding sequence is TGTGCCAGCAGCTTAGCGCGGATAAAAGAGACCCAGTACTTC. The variable domain in full, with the rest retrieved from reference TRBV7-8 and TRBJ2-5, is GAGVSQSPRYKVAKRGQDVALRCDPISGHVSLFWYQQALGQGPEFLTYFQNEAQLDKSGLPSDRFFAERPEGSVSTLKIQRTQQEDSAVYLCASSLARIKETQYFGPGTRLLVL.

The chain joins TRBV7-2 to TRBJ2-3; TRBD1 agrees at 7 bases. Germline V gene lookup returns CDR1 SGHTA and CDR2 FQGNSA. Unmatched junction bases numbered 8, after V lost 5 bases and J lost 9 bases. This CDR3 has 13 residues. The CDR3 spells CASSLPGGRTQYF. CDR3 nucleotides: TGTGCCAGCAGCCTACCAGGGGGAAGAACGCAGTATTTT.

CDR3 in amino acids: CASSLLGTSGRISYEQYF. Written as DNA, the CDR3 is TGTGCCAGCAGCCTTCTTGGGACTAGCGGGCGGATCTCCTACGAGCAGTACTTC. The J gene is TRBJ2-7, the V gene TRBV7-8; 12 bases agree with TRBD2. The V gene end was trimmed by 5 bases and the J gene end by 0 bases; junction bases not matched to a gene: 11. Germline-derived CDR1 and CDR2 are SGHVS and FQNEAQ. This CDR3 contains 18 residues.

The rearrangement joins TRBV29-1 to TRBJ2-7, with a weak D call TRBD2 (7 bases). V dropped 6 bases and J dropped 2 bases, with 17 bases sitting between them. Germline-derived CDR1 and CDR2 are SQVTM and ANQGSEA. The CDR3 contains 14 residues. The CDR3 loop is CSVRGGGRAYEQYF. The CDR3 DNA is TGCAGCGTAAGGGGGGGAGGGCGAGCCTACGAGCAGTACTTC.

The V call is TRBV7-2, the J call TRBJ2-1, with D hard to call. With 1 base removed from V and 9 bases from J, the gap between germline ends came to 10 bases. CDR1 is SGHTA and CDR2 is FQGNSA in the germline V gene. This CDR3 region has 13 residues. CDR3 loop: CASSLEPPREQFF. For the CDR3, the DNA is TGTGCCAGCAGCTTAGAACCGCCGCGTGAGCAGTTCTTC.

The CDR3 nucleotides are TGTGCCAGCAGCTCCTACTCGGGGTATGGCTACACCTTC. Amino acid sequence: CASSSYSGYGYTF. The chain links TRBV5-4 to TRBJ1-2; D remains ambiguous. In germline, CDR1 is SGHNT, CDR2 YYREEE (reference sequence). The CDR3 is 13 amino acids. The ends were cut back, 3 bases at V and 5 bases at J, with 11 bases in the middle.

The chain has TRBV12-5 and TRBJ2-5; weak D call: TRBD1 (6 bases). V lost 2 bases and J lost 2, with 12 bases in between. The germline V gene has CDR1 LGHNT and CDR2 FRNRAP. The CDR3 length is 15 residues. The CDR3 spells CASGLTKGGQETQYF. The DNA of the CDR3 is TGTGCTAGTGGTTTGACAAAAGGGGGACAAGAGACCCAGTACTTC.

The rearrangement joins TRBV18 to TRBJ2-7; 12 positions agree with TRBD1. With V trimmed by 6 bases and J by 6 bases, 6 bases remained unmatched. Germline assignment: CDR1 KGHSH and CDR2 LQKENI. This CDR3 is 14 amino acids long. In DNA, the CDR3 is TGTGCCAGCTCTCAGGGACAGGGGGCAAGCGAGCAGTACTTC. It translates to CASSQGQGASEQYF.

The chain employs TRBV2 and TRBJ2-3; D remains ambiguous. The V end was cut by 7 bases, the J end by 6 bases, with 5 bases between. The germline gives CDR1 SNHLY, CDR2 FYNNEI. The CDR3 is 10 residues long. CDR3 loop: CASTRDTQYF. The CDR3 DNA reads as TGTGCCAGCACACGGGATACGCAGTATTTT.